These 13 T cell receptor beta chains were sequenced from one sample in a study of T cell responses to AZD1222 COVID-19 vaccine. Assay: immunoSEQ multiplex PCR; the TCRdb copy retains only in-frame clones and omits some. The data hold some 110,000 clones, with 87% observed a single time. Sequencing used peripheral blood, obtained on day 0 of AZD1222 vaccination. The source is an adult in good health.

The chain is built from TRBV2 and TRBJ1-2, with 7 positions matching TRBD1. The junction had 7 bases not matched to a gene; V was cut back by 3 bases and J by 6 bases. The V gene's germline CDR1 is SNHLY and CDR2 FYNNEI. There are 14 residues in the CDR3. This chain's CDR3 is CASSDLQGFHGYTF. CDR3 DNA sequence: TGTGCCAGCAGTGACCTACAGGGGTTTCATGGCTACACCTTC.

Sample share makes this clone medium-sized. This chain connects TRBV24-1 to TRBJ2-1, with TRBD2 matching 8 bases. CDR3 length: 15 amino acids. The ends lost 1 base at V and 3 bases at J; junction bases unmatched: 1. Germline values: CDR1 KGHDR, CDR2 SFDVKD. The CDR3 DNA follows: TGTGCCACCAGTGATTTAGCGGGGGACTACAATGAGCAGTTCTTC. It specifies CATSDLAGDYNEQFF.

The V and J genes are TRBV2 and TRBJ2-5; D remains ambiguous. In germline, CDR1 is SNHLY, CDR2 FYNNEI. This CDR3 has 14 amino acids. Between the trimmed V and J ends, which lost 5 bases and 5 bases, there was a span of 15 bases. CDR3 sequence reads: CASSLRQRVETQYF. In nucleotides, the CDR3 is TGTGCCAGCAGTCTCCGACAACGGGTGGAGACCCAGTACTTC.

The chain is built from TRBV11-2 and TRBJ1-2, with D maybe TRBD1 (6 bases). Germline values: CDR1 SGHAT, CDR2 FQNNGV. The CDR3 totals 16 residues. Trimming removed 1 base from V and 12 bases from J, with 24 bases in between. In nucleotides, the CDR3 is TGTGCCAGCAGCTTAGTCAGGGGAAAGTCATCGGCCGGCGACACCTTC. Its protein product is CASSLVRGKSSAGDTF. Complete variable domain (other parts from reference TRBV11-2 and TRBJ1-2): EAGVAQSPRYKIIEKRQSVAFWCNPISGHATLYWYQQILGQGPKLLIQFQNNGVVDDSQLPKDRFSAERLKGVDSTLKIQPAKLEDSAVYLCASSLVRGKSSAGDTFGSGTRLTVV.

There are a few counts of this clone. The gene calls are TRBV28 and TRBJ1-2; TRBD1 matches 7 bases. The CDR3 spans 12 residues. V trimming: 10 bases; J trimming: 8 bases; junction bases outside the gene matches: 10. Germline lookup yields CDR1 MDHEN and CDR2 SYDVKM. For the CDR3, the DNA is TGTGCCACCAGGAGGGGGCTCAACGGCTACACCTTC. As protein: CATRRGLNGYTF.

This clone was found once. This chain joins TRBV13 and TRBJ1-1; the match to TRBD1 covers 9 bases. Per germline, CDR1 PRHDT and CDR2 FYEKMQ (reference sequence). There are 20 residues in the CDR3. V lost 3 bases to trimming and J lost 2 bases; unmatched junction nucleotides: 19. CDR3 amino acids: CASSFRDRATSGVLNTEAFF. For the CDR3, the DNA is TGTGCCAGCAGCTTCCGGGACAGGGCCACCTCAGGGGTGCTAAACACTGAAGCTTTCTTT.

The DNA for the CDR3 is TGTGCCAGCAGTTACGGGGGCGGACCAACAGATACGCAGTATTTT. Translating it yields CASSYGGGPTDTQYF. The chain couples TRBV6-5 to TRBJ2-3; TRBD1 might be the D (6 bases). Germline V gives CDR1 MNHEY, CDR2 SVGAGI. The CDR3 contains 15 residues. V was pared by 2 bases and J by 3 bases, with 12 bases between.

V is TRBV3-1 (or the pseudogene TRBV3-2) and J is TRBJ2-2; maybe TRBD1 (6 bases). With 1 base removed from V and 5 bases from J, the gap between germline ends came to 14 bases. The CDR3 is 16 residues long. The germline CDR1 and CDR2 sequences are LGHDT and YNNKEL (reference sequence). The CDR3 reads CASSQVWERGTGELFF. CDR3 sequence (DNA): TGTGCCAGCAGCCAAGTGTGGGAGAGGGGGACCGGGGAGCTGTTTTTT.

The DNA for the CDR3 is TGTGCCAGTAGTATACCCCTTTTTTCCAAGGGATCGTCTGGAAACACCATATATTTT. Translated: CASSIPLFSKGSSGNTIYF. The V call is TRBV19, the J call TRBJ1-3; D uncertain. The CDR3 runs to 19 residues. CDR1 and CDR2 from the germline V gene are LNHDA and SQIVND (reference sequence). The ends were cut back, 2 bases at V and 1 base at J, with 21 bases in the middle.

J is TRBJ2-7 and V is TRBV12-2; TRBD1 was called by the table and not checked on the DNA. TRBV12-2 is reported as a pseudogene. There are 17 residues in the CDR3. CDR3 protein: CASRQPGQGPHSYEQYF. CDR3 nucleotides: TGTGCAAGTCGTCAACCGGGACAGGGGCCCCACTCCTACGAGCAGTACTTC.

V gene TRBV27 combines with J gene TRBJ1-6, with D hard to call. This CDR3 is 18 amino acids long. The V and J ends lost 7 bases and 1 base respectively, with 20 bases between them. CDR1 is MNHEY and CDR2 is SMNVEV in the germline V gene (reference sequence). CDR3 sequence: CASTASRPGGSYNSPLHF. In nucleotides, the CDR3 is TGTGCCAGCACTGCCTCCCGGCCAGGTGGTTCCTATAATTCACCCCTCCACTTT.

The CDR3 reads CASSSRGTVIRVPLHF. The CDR3 DNA sequence: TGTGCCAGCAGCAGCCGCGGGACAGTTATTCGTGTACCCCTCCACTTT. J is TRBJ1-6 and V is TRBV11-2; 7 bases line up with TRBD1. The germline V gene has CDR1 SGHAT and CDR2 FQNNGV. The CDR3 consists of 16 residues. V gave up 5 bases and J gave up 12 bases; unmatched junction bases: 16.

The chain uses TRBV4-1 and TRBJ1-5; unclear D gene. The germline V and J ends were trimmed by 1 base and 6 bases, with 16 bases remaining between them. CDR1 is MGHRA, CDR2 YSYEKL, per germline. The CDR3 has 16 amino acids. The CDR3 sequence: CASSQGPILGGQPQHF. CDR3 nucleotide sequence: TGCGCCAGCAGCCAAGGGCCTATATTGGGAGGTCAGCCCCAGCATTTT.